This T cell receptor beta chain is from a study of blood T cell repertoires in COVID-19. Study as a whole: Acute-phase and convalescent COVID-19 samples originated in the United States, Italy and Spain. T cells, B-cell-depleted T cells, or PBMCs supplied cDNA or gDNA.

Original data processing: How many nucleated cells were present was estimated from reference gene primer amplification. Sequenced by immunoSEQ multiplex PCR; TCRdb stores in-frame clones only, minus some. V, J and clone size derive from that table, while D and trimming were established from the DNA sequence. Of fewer than 85,000 clones in the sample, 80% to 90% were seen once. CDR1 and CDR2 from the germline V gene are SGHTA and FQGNSA. The V end lost 3 bases, the J end lost 4 bases, and 16 bases lay between the germline ends. The CDR3 extends over 16 amino acids. J is TRBJ1-3 and V is TRBV7-2; D is uncertain. This TCR was sampled from a human donor in a cohort sampled during active COVID-19. The sample taken for sequencing was peripheral blood. CDR3 DNA: TGTGCCAGCAGCTTGACGTCTCAAGGACTCGGAAACACCATATATTTT. It specifies CASSLTSQGLGNTIYF. The full variable domain, completed using reference TRBV7-2 and TRBJ1-3, is GAGVSQSPSNKVTEKGKDVELRCDPISGHTALYWYRQSLGQGLEFLIYFQGNSAPDKSGLPSDRFSAERTGGSVSTLTIQRTQQEDSAVYLCASSLTSQGLGNTIYFGEGSWLTVV.